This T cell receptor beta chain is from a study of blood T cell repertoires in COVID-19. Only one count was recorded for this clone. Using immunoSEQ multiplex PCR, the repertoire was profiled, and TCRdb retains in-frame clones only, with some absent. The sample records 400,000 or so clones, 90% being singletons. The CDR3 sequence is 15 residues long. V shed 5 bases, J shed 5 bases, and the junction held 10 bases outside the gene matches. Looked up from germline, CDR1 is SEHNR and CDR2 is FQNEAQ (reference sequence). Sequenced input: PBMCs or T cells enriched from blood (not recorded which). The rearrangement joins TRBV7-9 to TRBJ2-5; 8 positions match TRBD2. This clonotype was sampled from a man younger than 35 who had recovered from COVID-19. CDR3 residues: CASSPPGGGGETQYF. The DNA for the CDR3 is TGTGCCAGCAGCCCACCCGGGGGGGGCGGGGAGACCCAGTACTTC.